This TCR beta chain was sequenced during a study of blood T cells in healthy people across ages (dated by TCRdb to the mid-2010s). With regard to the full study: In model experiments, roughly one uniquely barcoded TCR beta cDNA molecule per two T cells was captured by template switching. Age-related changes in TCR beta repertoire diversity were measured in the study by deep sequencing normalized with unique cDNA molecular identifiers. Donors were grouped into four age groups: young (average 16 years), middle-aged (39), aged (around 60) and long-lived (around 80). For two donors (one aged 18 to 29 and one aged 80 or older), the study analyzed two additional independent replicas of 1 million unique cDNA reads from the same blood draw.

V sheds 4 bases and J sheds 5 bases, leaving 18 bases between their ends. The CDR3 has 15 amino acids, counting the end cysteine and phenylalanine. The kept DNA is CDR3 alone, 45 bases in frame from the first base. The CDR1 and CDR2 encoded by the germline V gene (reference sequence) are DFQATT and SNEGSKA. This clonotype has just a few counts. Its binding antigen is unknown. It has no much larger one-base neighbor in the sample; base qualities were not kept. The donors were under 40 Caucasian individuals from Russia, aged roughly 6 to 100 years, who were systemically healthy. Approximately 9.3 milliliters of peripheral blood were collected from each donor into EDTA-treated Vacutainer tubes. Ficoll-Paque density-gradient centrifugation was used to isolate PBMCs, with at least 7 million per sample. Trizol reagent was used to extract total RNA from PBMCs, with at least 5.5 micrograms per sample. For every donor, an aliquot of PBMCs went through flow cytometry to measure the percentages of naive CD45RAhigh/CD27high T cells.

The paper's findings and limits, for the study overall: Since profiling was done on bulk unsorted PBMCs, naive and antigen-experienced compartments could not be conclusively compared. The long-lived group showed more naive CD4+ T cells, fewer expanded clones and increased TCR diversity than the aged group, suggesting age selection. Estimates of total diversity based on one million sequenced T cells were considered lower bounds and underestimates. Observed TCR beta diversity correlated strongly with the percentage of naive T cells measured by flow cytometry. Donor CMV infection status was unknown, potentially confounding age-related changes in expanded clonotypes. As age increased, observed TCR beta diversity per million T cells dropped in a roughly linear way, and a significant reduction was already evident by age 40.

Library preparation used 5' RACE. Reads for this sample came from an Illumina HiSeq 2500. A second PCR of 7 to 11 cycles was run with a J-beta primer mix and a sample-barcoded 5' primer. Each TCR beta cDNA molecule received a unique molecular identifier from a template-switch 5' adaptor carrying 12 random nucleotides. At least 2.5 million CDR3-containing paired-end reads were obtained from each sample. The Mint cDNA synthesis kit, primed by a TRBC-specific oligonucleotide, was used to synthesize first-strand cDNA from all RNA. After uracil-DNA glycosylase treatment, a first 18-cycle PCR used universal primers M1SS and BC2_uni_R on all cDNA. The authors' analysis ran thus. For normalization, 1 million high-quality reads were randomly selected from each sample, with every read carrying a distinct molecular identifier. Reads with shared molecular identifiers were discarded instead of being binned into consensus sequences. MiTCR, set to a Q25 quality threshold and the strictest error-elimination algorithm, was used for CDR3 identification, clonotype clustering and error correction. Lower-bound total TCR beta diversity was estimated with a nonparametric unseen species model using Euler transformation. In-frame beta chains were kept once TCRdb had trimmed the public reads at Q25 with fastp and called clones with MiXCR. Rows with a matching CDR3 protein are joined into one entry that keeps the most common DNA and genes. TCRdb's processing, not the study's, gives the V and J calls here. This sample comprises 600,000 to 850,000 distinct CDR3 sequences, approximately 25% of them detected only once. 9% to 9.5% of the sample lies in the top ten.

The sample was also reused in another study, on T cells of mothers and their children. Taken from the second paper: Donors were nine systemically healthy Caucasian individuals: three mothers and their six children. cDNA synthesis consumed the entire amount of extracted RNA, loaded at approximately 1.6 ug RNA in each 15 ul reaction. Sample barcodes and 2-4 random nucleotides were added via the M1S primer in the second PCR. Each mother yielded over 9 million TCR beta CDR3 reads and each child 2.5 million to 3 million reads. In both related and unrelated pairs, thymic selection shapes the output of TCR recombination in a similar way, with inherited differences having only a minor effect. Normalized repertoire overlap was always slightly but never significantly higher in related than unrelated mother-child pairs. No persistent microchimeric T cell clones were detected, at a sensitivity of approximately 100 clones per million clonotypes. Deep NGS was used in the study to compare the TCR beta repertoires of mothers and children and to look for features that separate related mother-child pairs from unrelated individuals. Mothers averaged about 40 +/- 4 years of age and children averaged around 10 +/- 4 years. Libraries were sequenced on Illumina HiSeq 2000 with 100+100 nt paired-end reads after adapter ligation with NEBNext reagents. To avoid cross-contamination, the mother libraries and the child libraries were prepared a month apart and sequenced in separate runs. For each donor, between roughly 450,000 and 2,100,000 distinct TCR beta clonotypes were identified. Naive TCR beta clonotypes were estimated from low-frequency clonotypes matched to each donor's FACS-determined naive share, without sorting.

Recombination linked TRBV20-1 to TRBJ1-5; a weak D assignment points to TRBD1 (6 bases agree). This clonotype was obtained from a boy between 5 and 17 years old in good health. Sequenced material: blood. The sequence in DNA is TGCAGTGCTATCGCGGGGGCGGGAGGGGATCAGCCCCAGCATTTT. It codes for CSAIAGAGGDQPQHF.